This passage covers 30 T cell receptor beta chains from one sample sequenced in a study of cytomegalovirus exposure and HLA in healthy donors. Measured with immunoSEQ multiplex PCR; TCRdb has only the in-frame clones, and not every one. The profile shows some 150,000 clones, roughly 88% of them singletons. Sequencing input: PBMCs. The source of these receptors is a young woman in good health and CMV-seropositive.

This chain connects TRBV27 to TRBJ1-6, with 7 bases aligning to TRBD1. Trimming at V came to 7 bases and at J to 7 bases, leaving 4 bases not matched to a gene. Germline lookup yields CDR1 MNHEY and CDR2 SMNVEV (reference sequence). This CDR3 comprises 13 residues. Here the CDR3 reads CASTQTGNSPLHF. The CDR3 coding sequence is TGTGCCAGCACTCAGACAGGGAATTCACCCCTCCACTTT.

This chain joins TRBV18 and TRBJ1-5; 7 nucleotides line up with TRBD1. This CDR3 comprises 17 residues. The junction had 8 bases not matched to a gene; V was cut back by 3 bases and J by 0 bases. Germline CDR1 is KGHSH and CDR2 is LQKENI. The CDR3, as DNA: TGTGCCAGCTCACCTATATGGACAGGTGATAGCAATCAGCCCCAGCATTTT. Residues: CASSPIWTGDSNQPQHF. Using reference TRBV18 and TRBJ1-5 for the parts outside the CDR3, the full variable domain is NAGVMQNPRHLVRRRGQEARLRCSPMKGHSHVYWYRQLPEEGLKFMVYLQKENIIDESGMPKERFSAEFPKEGPSILRIQQVVRGDSAAYFCASSPIWTGDSNQPQHFGDGTRLSIL.

The chain recombines TRBV2 with TRBJ1-6, with 10 bases matching TRBD1. V shed 4 bases, J shed 6 bases, and the junction held 3 bases outside the gene matches. The CDR3 length is 15 residues. Germline CDR1 and CDR2: SNHLY and FYNNEI. For the CDR3, the DNA is TGTGCCAGCAGTGGACAGGGGGCGCGTAATTCACCCCTCCACTTT. Translating gives CASSGQGARNSPLHF.

The chain uses TRBV27 and TRBJ2-2; TRBD1 might be the D (6 bases). V shed 1 base and J shed 6 bases, with 18 bases lying between them. The CDR3 runs to 17 residues. Germline assignment: CDR1 MNHEY and CDR2 SMNVEV (reference sequence). CDR3 nucleotides: TGTGCCAGCAGTTTATTTCCCCCGACAGGCCGGTCCGGGGAGCTGTTTTTT. Encoded protein: CASSLFPPTGRSGELFF.

V usage is TRBV28 and J usage is TRBJ2-7, with 7 positions matching TRBD1. V dropped 4 bases and J dropped 3; count of bases not matched to a gene: 6. The CDR3 is 14 residues long. Germline V CDR1 and CDR2: MDHEN, SYDVKM. The CDR3 loop is CASSSYGTDYEQYF. CDR3 nucleotide sequence: TGTGCCAGCAGTTCTTATGGGACAGACTACGAGCAGTACTTC.

The chain uses TRBV6-5 and TRBJ1-2; TRBD1 aligns across 11 bases. The CDR3 is made up of 13 amino acids. Germline assignment: CDR1 MNHEY and CDR2 SVGAGI. Trimming cost V 8 bases and J 7 bases; bases outside gene matches: 6. CDR3 protein: CASRTGGTFGYTF. CDR3 DNA: TGTGCCAGCCGGACAGGGGGCACGTTTGGCTACACCTTC.

The V and J genes are TRBV10-1 and TRBJ2-1; D not certain. V was cut by 6 bases and J by 6 bases, with 9 bases left in between. Germline-derived CDR1 and CDR2 are WNHNN and SYGVQD (reference sequence). The CDR3 is 12 residues long. CDR3 bases: TGCGCCAGCAGCCGTTCTTTCAATGAGCAGTTCTTC. Amino acid sequence: CASSRSFNEQFF.

This chain links TRBV10-3 with TRBJ2-2; D is perhaps TRBD2 (6 bases). V shed 5 bases and J shed 6 bases, with 10 bases lying between them. Germline-derived CDR1 and CDR2 are ENHRY and SYGVKD. CDR3 length: 13 residues. CDR3 sequence reads: CAISSGVAGELFF. CDR3 coding DNA: TGTGCCATCAGTTCGGGGGTTGCCGGGGAGCTGTTTTTT.

The chain combines TRBV5-4 with TRBJ1-6; the match to TRBD1 covers 9 bases. The junction had 10 bases not matched to a gene; V was cut back by 4 bases and J by 8 bases. This CDR3 region has 16 residues. Germline CDR1 and CDR2: SGHNT and YYREEE (reference sequence). DNA for the CDR3: TGTGCCAGCAGCCCGGAGGGACAGGGTTTCCATTCACCCCTCCACTTT. Translation: CASSPEGQGFHSPLHF.

The rearrangement links TRBV5-1 to TRBJ2-7; 8 bases are shared with TRBD1. This CDR3 is 13 amino acids long. V shed 3 bases, J shed 6 bases, and the junction held 5 bases outside the gene matches. Germline-derived CDR1 and CDR2 are SGHRS and YFSETQ. The DNA of the CDR3 is TGCGCCAGCAGCTCCAGAGACAGGGGCGAGCAGTACTTC. Translation: CASSSRDRGEQYF.

The CDR3 is CASSYSGTGSNTEAFF. DNA of the CDR3: TGTGCCAGCAGTTACTCGGGGACAGGCTCAAACACTGAAGCTTTCTTT. This chain connects TRBV6-5 to TRBJ1-1; TRBD1 agrees at 8 bases. Trimming cost V 0 bases and J 2 bases; bases outside gene matches: 5. This CDR3 region has 16 residues. CDR1 and CDR2 (germline): MNHEY, SVGAGI.

This clone appeared a single time. The chain is built from TRBV6-1 and TRBJ1-4; 7 bases line up with TRBD1. The germline V gene encodes CDR1 MNHNS and CDR2 SASEGT. V was clipped by 8 bases and J by 7 bases; unmatched bases: 13. The length of the CDR3 is 15 residues. CDR3 residues: CASYDFTGAGEKLFF. CDR3 bases: TGTGCCAGCTATGACTTTACAGGGGCTGGTGAAAAACTGTTTTTT.

The rearrangement links TRBV5-1 to TRBJ2-2; D unclear. Trimming shortened V by 0 bases and J by 11 bases, and 14 bases separated the two germline ends. Germline-derived CDR1 and CDR2 are SGHRS and YFSETQ. The CDR3 length is 14 residues. CDR3 nucleotide sequence: TGCGCCAGCAGCTTGGAGTCAGGAAGGTTCGAGCTGTTTTTT. This translates into CASSLESGRFELFF.

The chain employs TRBV28 and TRBJ1-5, with 7 positions matching TRBD1. This CDR3 spans 18 amino acids. CDR1 and CDR2 from the germline V gene are MDHEN and SYDVKM. Germline trimming cut 3 bases from V and 2 bases from J; bases unmatched to any gene: 13. The CDR3 DNA follows: TGTGCCAGCAGTTTGCAGGTCGGGAGGGGGCAACGCAATCAGCCCCAGCATTTT. It encodes CASSLQVGRGQRNQPQHF.

The rearrangement joins TRBV5-4 to TRBJ1-6; the match to TRBD1 covers 7 bases. V lost 4 bases, J lost 7 bases, and 8 bases stayed unmatched. The CDR3 loop spans 15 amino acids. Germline V gene sequence: CDR1 SGHNT, CDR2 YYREEE (reference sequence). The CDR3 is CASSASGQRNSPLHF. CDR3 coding DNA: TGTGCCAGCAGCGCCTCGGGACAGCGGAATTCACCCCTCCACTTT.

In its sample, this clone was seen a few times. The chain employs TRBV29-1 and TRBJ1-2; the match to TRBD1 covers 12 bases. The CDR3 spans 14 residues. Germline V gene lookup returns CDR1 SQVTM and CDR2 ANQGSEA. The V segment lost 7 bases and the J segment 7 bases; nucleotides outside the gene matches: 10. CDR3 residues: CSGGTGGNIGGYTF. DNA of the CDR3: TGCAGCGGAGGGACAGGGGGCAATATAGGTGGCTACACCTTC.

The chain links TRBV5-1 to TRBJ2-7, with a weak D call TRBD1 (7 bases). CDR3 length: 15 amino acids. Germline loops: CDR1 SGHRS, CDR2 YFSETQ. V was cut by 2 bases and J by 0 bases, with 12 bases left in between. Here the CDR3 reads CASSLGGGHSYEQYF. Written as DNA, the CDR3 is TGCGCCAGCAGCTTAGGAGGGGGCCACTCCTACGAGCAGTACTTC.

The rearrangement joins TRBV7-8 to TRBJ1-5, with 9 bases that match TRBD1. CDR1 and CDR2 (germline): SGHVS, FQNEAQ. Unmatched junction bases numbered 4, after V lost 6 bases and J lost 4 bases. The length of the CDR3 is 14 residues. The CDR3 is CASSHRGRNQPQHF. DNA of the CDR3: TGTGCCAGCAGTCACAGGGGGCGGAATCAGCCCCAGCATTTT.

The chain carries TRBV9 and TRBJ1-1; D is uncertain. CDR3 length: 13 residues. Germline-derived CDR1 and CDR2 are SGDLS and YYNGEE. Trimming removed 3 bases at V and 0 bases at J, with 6 bases between. CDR3 sequence: CASSEGVNTEAFF. CDR3 sequence (DNA): TGTGCCAGCAGCGAGGGAGTGAACACTGAAGCTTTCTTT.

The V call is TRBV11-2, the J call TRBJ2-7, with 11 bases fitting TRBD2. V lost 3 bases and J lost 5; bases outside the gene matches: 3. The CDR3 contains 14 residues. The germline gives CDR1 SGHAT, CDR2 FQNNGV. In nucleotides, the CDR3 is TGTGCCAGCAGCTTCCGACTAGCGGGGAACGAGCAGTACTTC. Residues: CASSFRLAGNEQYF. Combining the CDR3 with reference TRBV11-2 and TRBJ2-7 gives the whole variable domain EAGVAQSPRYKIIEKRQSVAFWCNPISGHATLYWYQQILGQGPKLLIQFQNNGVVDDSQLPKDRFSAERLKGVDSTLKIQPAKLEDSAVYLCASSFRLAGNEQYFGPGTRLTVT.

The gene calls are TRBV6-1 and TRBJ2-3, with D hard to call. Germline lookup yields CDR1 MNHNS and CDR2 SASEGT. The ends were cut back, 5 bases at V and 2 bases at J, with 2 bases in the middle. The CDR3 consists of 11 residues. CDR3 DNA: TGTGCCAGCAGTCACACAGATACGCAGTATTTT. Translating it yields CASSHTDTQYF.

This clone was seen once. The rearrangement links TRBV4-1 to TRBJ2-3, with 12 bases lining up with TRBD2. The trim removed 0 bases at V and 8 bases at J, leaving 6 bases unmatched. The CDR3 contains 16 residues. CDR1 is MGHRA, CDR2 YSYEKL, per germline. The CDR3 sequence is CASSQEKLAGGGTQYF. CDR3 coding DNA: TGCGCCAGCAGCCAAGAGAAACTAGCGGGGGGCGGTACGCAGTATTTT.

V usage is TRBV15 and J usage is TRBJ2-7; D remains ambiguous. Germline V gives CDR1 LNHNV, CDR2 YYDKDF (reference sequence). V lost 1 base to trimming and J lost 2 bases, with 9 bases between them. The CDR3 consists of 14 residues. The CDR3 loop reads CATSRVSRTYEQYF. The CDR3 DNA is TGTGCCACCAGCAGAGTTTCGCGGACCTACGAGCAGTACTTC. Supplemented by reference TRBV15 and TRBJ2-7, the full variable domain reads DAMVIQNPRYQVTQFGKPVTLSCSQTLNHNVMYWYQQKSSQAPKLLFHYYDKDFNNEADTPDNFQSRRPNTSFCFLDIRSPGLGDTAMYLCATSRVSRTYEQYFGPGTRLTVT.

This chain joins TRBV7-2 and TRBJ2-3, with a weak D call TRBD2 (6 bases). This CDR3 contains 14 residues. Germline V gene lookup returns CDR1 SGHTA and CDR2 FQGNSA. V lost 3 bases and J 0 bases, leaving 7 bases between the germline ends. In DNA, the CDR3 is TGTGCCAGCAGCTTGCGGGATAGCACAGATACGCAGTATTTT. Translating gives CASSLRDSTDTQYF.

The CDR3 protein is CASRDPGQGARYGYTF. The CDR3 DNA sequence: TGCGCCAGCAGAGATCCGGGACAGGGGGCTCGCTATGGCTACACCTTC. The V and J genes are TRBV5-1 and TRBJ1-2, with 12 bases fitting TRBD1. The V and J ends lost 5 bases and 4 bases, in that order; junction bases with no gene match: 9. The CDR3 consists of 16 residues. Looked up from germline, CDR1 is SGHRS and CDR2 is YFSETQ.

The J gene is TRBJ2-3, the V gene TRBV25-1; 12 bases map to TRBD2. The CDR3 covers 16 residues. Germline CDR1 MGHDK, CDR2 SYGVNS. V lost 3 bases, J lost 4 bases, and 5 bases stayed unmatched. CDR3 region: CASSDLAGGRADTQYF. CDR3 coding DNA: TGTGCCAGCAGTGACCTAGCGGGGGGGCGGGCAGATACGCAGTATTTT.

This chain uses TRBV5-6 with TRBJ1-1; no definite D call. V dropped 0 bases and J dropped 3 bases, with 9 bases sitting between them. CDR1 is SGHDT, CDR2 YYEEEE, per germline. The CDR3 covers 14 residues. The CDR3 spells CASSLAGLDTEAFF. Written as DNA, the CDR3 is TGTGCCAGCAGCTTGGCGGGGTTGGACACTGAAGCTTTCTTT.

The table lists this clone with a few counts. The V and J genes are TRBV6-5 and TRBJ2-7; TRBD2 is a possible D gene (5 bases). Germline V CDR1 and CDR2: MNHEY, SVGAGI. CDR3 length equals 14 residues. Trimming took off 6 bases at V and 3 bases at J, with 15 bases between the two ends. In nucleotides, the CDR3 is TGTGCCAGCAGGGCCAGTCTAGCCCTCTACGAGCAGTACTTC. It yields the protein CASRASLALYEQYF.

J is TRBJ2-7 and V is TRBV27; 7 bases match TRBD1. The CDR3 totals 16 residues. J gave up 1 base and V 2 bases, and 8 bases lay outside the gene matches. Per the germline V gene, CDR1 is MNHEY and CDR2 is SMNVEV (reference sequence). CDR3 in amino acids: CASSLAPPTGSYEQYF. The CDR3 nucleotides read TGTGCCAGCAGTTTAGCCCCCCCGACAGGGTCCTACGAGCAGTACTTC.

The V gene is TRBV9, the J gene TRBJ1-2, with 8 positions matching TRBD1. The CDR3 is 13 amino acids. The V and J ends lost 4 bases and 8 bases, in that order; junction bases with no gene match: 7. Looked up from germline, CDR1 is SGDLS and CDR2 is YYNGEE. The CDR3 sequence is CASSYGQGGGYTF. CDR3 in DNA: TGTGCCAGCAGCTACGGACAGGGTGGCGGCTACACCTTC.